A selection of T cell receptor beta chains follows, all from one sample in a study of T-cell reconstitution after alpha-beta-depleted transplantation in children. TCRdb re-analysed the PCR reads in MiXCR, keeping a single row per CDR3 protein. The table lists 360,000 or so distinct CDR3 sequences, approximately 20% of them singletons, with around 4% in the top ten. Sequencing was performed on PBMCs from the stem cell graft donor, taken from the stem cell graft. Receptors originate from a human donor who donated a stem cell graft to a child with acute myeloid leukemia. Both conserved end residues are part of each CDR3. The D gene is left open where the match is weak. Part of the rows lack a size; the others show once, few, many or a class for expanded clones.

abundance | d_gene | j_gene | v_gene | CDR3nt | CDR3aa
. | TRBD2 | TRBJ2-1 | TRBV7-3 | TGTGCCAGCAGCTCCTCTCCGGGACTAGCGAGGAACAATGAGCAGTTCTTC | CASSSSPGLARNNEQFF
. | . | TRBJ2-2 | TRBV29-1 | TGCAGCGTTGATTACAAGGGGAACACCGGGGAGCTGTTTTTT | CSVDYKGNTGELFF
. | . | TRBJ2-1 | TRBV7-2 | TGTGCCAGCAGCACGCGCAGAGGGGAGTACAATGAGCAGTTCTTC | CASSTRRGEYNEQFF
few | . | TRBJ2-3 | TRBV29-1 | TGCAGCCCCCGTGGCGGGGTAGGCCTTAGGGGCACAGATACGCAGTATTTT | CSPRGGVGLRGTDTQYF
. | . | TRBJ2-5 | TRBV7-8 | TGTGCCAGCACTCCGGAGGAGACCCAGTACTTC | CASTPEETQYF
many | . | TRBJ2-7 | TRBV9 | TGTGCCAGCAGCGTAGGTTCAGGTTTCGGATCCTACGAGCAGTACTTC | CASSVGSGFGSYEQYF
few | . | TRBJ2-7 | TRBV7-9 | TGTGCCAGCAGCCCCATTCTAAGTGGGGACACCTACGAGCAGTACTTC | CASSPILSGDTYEQYF
. | . | TRBJ1-6 | TRBV10-3 | TGTGCCATCAGTGAGTCCGGGACCCAGAGCGATTCACCCCTCCACTTT | CAISESGTQSDSPLHF
. | TRBD2 | TRBJ2-5 | TRBV5-1 | TGCGCCAGCAGCTCGACTAGCGGGGCAGGTCAAGAGACCCAGTACTTC | CASSSTSGAGQETQYF
few | TRBD2 | TRBJ2-5 | TRBV12-3/TRBV12-4 | TGTGCCAGCAGTTTAGCCCCCGGGGTAGCGGGAGTAGGAGAGACCCAGTACTTC | CASSLAPGVAGVGETQYF
. | . | TRBJ2-7 | TRBV7-3 | TGTGCCAGCAGTTTAGGTCAGGATCGCGAGCAGTACTTC | CASSLGQDREQYF
few | . | TRBJ2-3 | TRBV14 | TGTGCCAGCAGCCTGGCGAATACGCAGTATTTT | CASSLANTQYF